The 17 T cell receptor beta chains below were found in one sample sequenced in a study of metastatic and nonmetastatic thyroid tumors. TCRdb recomputed clones from the PCR reads via MiXCR. The data contain 23,000 or so clones, over 25% of them singletons. Thyroid surgery was performed in patients who had received no treatment beforehand. The source material was tumor tissue. These receptors were obtained from a male donor with papillary thyroid cancer or a benign thyroid nodule (not recorded which). Some clones in this sample may be carry-over from other donors' samples.

The CDR3, as DNA: TGTGCCAGCAGCTTAGATAGACAGAACTATAATTCACCCCTCCACTTT. It specifies CASSLDRQNYNSPLHF. The chain carries TRBV11-2 and TRBJ1-6, with D possibly being TRBD1 (5 bases). This CDR3 has 16 residues. Germline assignment: CDR1 SGHAT and CDR2 FQNNGV. Trimming took 0 bases from V and 3 from J, leaving 9 bases between them.

This clone was detected ten times or more. Being one base from a much bigger clone, this may be a read error. The same CDR3 arises from other DNA sequences in this sample as well. The chain combines TRBV18 with TRBJ1-1; a possible D gene is TRBD1 (5 bases). The CDR3 covers 14 residues. The germline gives CDR1 KGHSH, CDR2 LQKENI. The CDR3 loop is CASSLQDLNTEAFF. The CDR3 DNA reads TGCGCCAGCTCACTACAGGATCTGAACACTGAAGCTTTCTTT.

The chain joins TRBV7-9 to TRBJ1-1; tentatively, D is TRBD1 (5 bases). Per the germline V gene, CDR1 is SEHNR and CDR2 is FQNEAQ (reference sequence). The V end lost 2 bases, the J end lost 5 bases, and 12 bases lay between the germline ends. This CDR3 comprises 14 residues. Written as DNA, the CDR3 is TGTGCCAGCAGCTTAACGGGGCCGGAGACTGAAGCTTTCTTT. Its translation: CASSLTGPETEAFF.

This clone came up once. This chain uses TRBV7-3 with TRBJ2-1, with D tentatively TRBD2 (5 bases). The germline V and J ends were trimmed by 1 base and 5 bases, with 12 bases remaining between them. The CDR3 has 15 amino acids. Germline CDR1 is SGHTA and CDR2 is FQGTGA. This chain's CDR3 is CASSLRRARNNEQFF. In DNA, the CDR3 is TGTGCCAGCAGCTTAAGGCGGGCTAGAAACAATGAGCAGTTCTTC.

This clone was seen ten or more times. This chain uses TRBV9 with TRBJ1-4; 10 bases are shared with TRBD1. J gave up 8 bases and V 3 bases, and 4 bases lay outside the gene matches. The CDR3 has 14 residues. Germline V gives CDR1 SGDLS, CDR2 YYNGEE. The CDR3 coding sequence is TGTGCCAGCAGCGCGGGACAGGGGAACGAAAAACTGTTTTTT. Its protein is CASSAGQGNEKLFF.

This clone was found a few times. This rearrangement joins TRBV4-3 to TRBJ1-1; tentative D call: TRBD1 (5 bases). The CDR3 runs to 15 residues. V gave up 0 bases and J gave up 4 bases, with 12 bases separating them. From germline, CDR1 is LGHNA and CDR2 YSLEER. The DNA for the CDR3 is TGCGCCAGCAGCCAAGATGCGGGGGGGATCACTGAAGCTTTCTTT. Encoded protein: CASSQDAGGITEAFF.

This clone was detected a few times. The rearrangement links TRBV3-1 to TRBJ2-7; no clear D gene. The CDR3 has 12 residues. CDR1 and CDR2 (germline): LGHDT, YNNKEL (reference sequence). V was clipped by 2 bases and J by 7 bases, with 9 bases between them. CDR3 in DNA: TGTGCCAGCAGCCAATCGGCCGGAGAGCAGTACTTC. Encoded protein: CASSQSAGEQYF.

This clone was seen at least ten times. The rearrangement uses TRBV2 and TRBJ1-4, with 7 bases lining up with TRBD1. The junction had 6 bases not matched to a gene; V was cut back by 9 bases and J by 8 bases. CDR1 and CDR2 (germline): SNHLY, FYNNEI. This CDR3 contains 12 residues. DNA for the CDR3: TGTGCCAGTAACAGGGGAGGCGAAAAACTGTTTTTT. This translates into CASNRGGEKLFF.

This clone was counted ten times or more. The rearrangement joins TRBV19 to TRBJ2-2; no definite D call. This CDR3 is 14 amino acids long. CDR1 and CDR2 from the germline V gene are LNHDA and SQIVND (reference sequence). The V and J ends lost 5 bases and 0 bases respectively, with 7 bases between them. The CDR3 DNA follows: TGTGCCAGTAGTCGGACGGCGAACACCGGGGAGCTGTTTTTT. It yields the protein CASSRTANTGELFF.

In its sample, this clone was seen many times. This may be a read error, as it is one base from a much larger clone. This chain uses TRBV20-1 with TRBJ1-1; D is uncertain. The CDR3 has 14 residues. From germline, CDR1 is DFQATT and CDR2 SNEGSKA (reference sequence). The V gene lost 0 bases and the J gene lost 0 bases, with 8 bases spanning the gap. The chain's CDR3 is CSARDVIMNTEAFF. Written as DNA, the CDR3 is TGCAGTGCTAGAGATGTCATAATGAACACTGAAGCTTTCTTT.

This clone was seen more than once but under ten times. The chain recombines TRBV19 with TRBJ2-7; 8 bases align to TRBD1. The CDR3 loop spans 15 amino acids. V lost 5 bases to trimming and J lost 6 bases; unmatched junction nucleotides: 12. CDR1 is LNHDA and CDR2 is SQIVND in the germline V gene (reference sequence). CDR3 sequence (DNA): TGTGCCAGTAGTCCCAAAAGGACAGGGCTTCTCGAGCAGTACTTC. Translating it yields CASSPKRTGLLEQYF.

The CDR3 nucleotides are TGTGCCAGCAGCGCCTATGACACCGGGGAGCTGTTTTTT. Encoded protein: CASSAYDTGELFF. The chain recombines TRBV9 with TRBJ2-2; D gene uncertain. The germline V gene has CDR1 SGDLS and CDR2 YYNGEE. The length of the CDR3 is 13 residues. V gave up 3 bases and J gave up 3 bases, with 6 bases separating them.

The chain employs TRBV4-1 and TRBJ2-1, with a tentative D call TRBD1 (6 bases). This CDR3 has 13 residues. The V end was cut by 1 base, the J end by 7 bases, with 8 bases between. From germline, CDR1 is MGHRA and CDR2 YSYEKL. DNA of the CDR3: TGCGCCAGCAGCCAAGGGACAGCGAATGAGCAGTTCTTC. This sequence encodes CASSQGTANEQFF.

V and J are TRBV6-1 and TRBJ2-3; 11 nucleotides match TRBD1. The V gene's germline CDR1 is MNHNS and CDR2 SASEGT. The CDR3 is 15 residues long. Trimming at V came to 5 bases and at J to 2 bases, leaving 3 bases not matched to a gene. CDR3 DNA sequence: TGTGCCAGCAGTATAGGACAGGGGGCCACAGATACGCAGTATTTT. This encodes CASSIGQGATDTQYF.

The chain is built from TRBV28 and TRBJ1-2; possible D gene TRBD1, 5 bases. Germline CDR1 MDHEN, CDR2 SYDVKM. The CDR3 is made up of 14 amino acids. Trimming removed 6 bases from V and 9 bases from J, with 20 bases in between. The CDR3 is CASSYIPTNRCYTF. CDR3 nucleotides: TGTGCCAGCAGCTACATCCCGACTAACAGGTGCTACACCTTC.

The chain links TRBV28 to TRBJ2-7; the D gene is possibly TRBD2 (5 bases). From germline, CDR1 is MDHEN and CDR2 SYDVKM. Trimming shortened V by 3 bases and J by 6 bases, and 9 bases separated the two germline ends. The CDR3 is 12 amino acids. CDR3 bases: TGTGCCAGCAGTTTCTTGGCGGGCGAGCAGTACTTC. Its translation is CASSFLAGEQYF.

The chain uses TRBV11-2 and TRBJ2-3; 12 bases agree with TRBD2. V shed 5 bases, J shed 4 bases, and the junction held 10 bases outside the gene matches. Germline-derived CDR1 and CDR2 are SGHAT and FQNNGV. This CDR3 is built from 17 residues. The CDR3 loop is CASSGRLAGVYADTQYF. CDR3 coding DNA: TGTGCCAGCAGCGGCAGACTAGCGGGAGTTTACGCAGATACGCAGTATTTT.